The 10 T cell receptor beta chains below come from one sample, sequenced in a study of T cells in localized non-small cell lung cancer. Only in-frame clones appear in the TCRdb table, and some are missing; sequencing was by immunoSEQ multiplex PCR. The data show over 1,500 clones, roughly a fifth seen once. Sequenced material: normal lung tissue next to the tumor, taken before any cancer treatment. The source of these receptors is a male donor at least 60 years old with stage III squamous cell lung carcinoma.

This clone has only a few counts. This rearrangement joins TRBV30 to TRBJ1-5, with D possibly matching TRBD1 (5 bases). Germline assignment: CDR1 GTSNPN and CDR2 SVGIG (reference sequence). Trimming removed 3 bases at V and 3 bases at J, with 9 bases between. CDR3 length: 13 residues. As DNA, the CDR3 is TGTGCCTGGAGCCGGGACCTCAATCAGCCCCAGCATTTT. Its protein is CAWSRDLNQPQHF.

The chain uses TRBV11-3 and TRBJ2-1, with D hard to call. Germline V gives CDR1 SGHNT, CDR2 YENEEA. V was cut by 0 bases and J by 4 bases, with 10 bases left in between. The CDR3 totals 15 residues. The DNA for the CDR3 is TGTGCCAGCAGCTTAGACCTGGCCAGTTACAATGAGCAGTTCTTC. Its protein is CASSLDLASYNEQFF.

This clone is medium-sized within its sample. The rearrangement uses TRBV11-3 and TRBJ2-5; either TRBD1 or TRBD2 may fit D (5 bases each). V lost 3 bases and J lost 0, with 14 bases in between. Looked up from germline, CDR1 is SGHNT and CDR2 is YENEEA. This CDR3 is 16 amino acids long. The CDR3 nucleotides read TGTGCCAGCAGCTTGAGGGGTACCTCCTACCAAGAGACCCAGTACTTC. This gives the protein CASSLRGTSYQETQYF.

This chain joins TRBV11-3 and TRBJ2-3; D possibly uses TRBD1 or TRBD2 (5 bases each). The CDR3 consists of 14 residues. V lost 3 bases and J 2 bases, leaving 9 bases between the germline ends. Germline V CDR1 and CDR2: SGHNT, YENEEA. CDR3 DNA: TGTGCCAGCAGCTTCTTGGGACCCACAGATACGCAGTATTTT. This sequence encodes CASSFLGPTDTQYF.

By frequency in the sample, this clone is medium-sized (0.01 to 0.1%). The V gene is TRBV6-8, the J gene TRBJ2-3, with TRBD2 matching over 7 bases. Germline CDR1 reads MNHGY; CDR2 reads SAAAGT. The CDR3 is 13 residues long. V trimming: 6 bases; J trimming: 0 bases; junction bases outside the gene matches: 0. CDR3 in amino acids: CASSGGSTDTQYF. The CDR3 nucleotides read TGTGCCAGCAGCGGGGGGAGCACAGATACGCAGTATTTT.

The chain employs TRBV29-1 and TRBJ2-7; TRBD1 aligns across 9 bases. Per germline, CDR1 SQVTM and CDR2 ANQGSEA. CDR3 length: 17 amino acids. With 2 bases clipped from V and 3 bases from J, the junction kept 14 bases outside the gene matches. In nucleotides, the CDR3 is TGCAGCGTTGAATGCTGGAACCGAAAGGGACAGGGCTACGAGCAGTACTTC. This encodes CSVECWNRKGQGYEQYF.

The chain recombines TRBV9 with TRBJ1-4; D unresolved. The CDR3 totals 13 residues. The V gene's germline CDR1 is SGDLS and CDR2 YYNGEE. Trimming took off 5 bases at V and 7 bases at J, with 12 bases between the two ends. CDR3 DNA sequence: TGTGCCAGCAGTGAAGTCTTGGGTGAAAAACTGTTTTTT. Its protein is CASSEVLGEKLFF.

By frequency in the sample, this clone is medium-sized. CDR3 sequence reads: CASSLRRSHPNEQFF. CDR3 DNA: TGTGCCAGCAGCTTACGACGGTCCCATCCTAATGAGCAGTTCTTC. This chain connects TRBV11-3 to TRBJ2-1; D is unresolved. Germline CDR1 SGHNT, CDR2 YENEEA. The V end lost 2 bases, the J end lost 7 bases, and 15 bases lay between the germline ends. CDR3 length: 15 amino acids.

J is TRBJ1-2 and V is TRBV4-1; no clear D. Trimming took off 0 bases at V and 3 bases at J, with 17 bases between the two ends. The germline CDR1 and CDR2 sequences are MGHRA and YSYEKL. The CDR3 is made up of 17 amino acids. The DNA for the CDR3 is TGCGCCAGCAGCCAAGATGCGAACCTGCCAATGGACTATGGCTACACCTTC. The encoded protein is CASSQDANLPMDYGYTF.

This clone has a handful of counts. The rearrangement joins TRBV7-6 to TRBJ2-5; 8 bases map to TRBD2. Germline V gives CDR1 SGHVS, CDR2 FNYEAQ. CDR3 length: 15 amino acids. V shed 5 bases, J shed 5 bases, and the junction held 10 bases outside the gene matches. The CDR3 here is CASSRAGGGGETQYF. The CDR3 DNA sequence: TGTGCCAGCAGCCGGGCGGGGGGCGGGGGGGAGACCCAGTACTTC. The entire variable domain, with the rest obtained from reference TRBV7-6 and TRBJ2-5, is as follows: GAGVSQSPRYKVTKRGQDVALRCDPISGHVSLYWYRQALGQGPEFLTYFNYEAQQDKSGLPNDRFSAERPEGSISTLTIQRTEQRDSAMYRCASSRAGGGGETQYFGPGTRLLVL.